A single TCR beta chain is shown here with its context. The antigen is not known. The sample originates from a study of a mutant IDH1 vaccine in newly diagnosed glioma. Whole-study context: The patients were given eight vaccinations, one each in weeks 1, 3, 5, 7, 11, 15, 19 and 23. Study-level findings and limits: Immune responses induced by the vaccine were seen in just over 90% of patients, spanning multiple MHC alleles.

Trimming stripped 7 bases from V and 2 bases from J, with 15 bases between. CDR3 length: 16 amino acids. Germline V gene sequence: CDR1 LNHDA, CDR2 SQIVND (reference sequence). Sequencing used immunoSEQ multiplex PCR; TCRdb keeps in-frame clones, though not all of them. Of fewer than 150,000 clones in the sample, roughly 90% were seen once. As to time point: week 11, during vaccination. One vaccine dose held 300 ug of mutant IDH1 20-mer peptide and came with topical imiquimod. The clonotype comes from a woman aged 45-65 years with glioma. The chain couples TRBV19 to TRBJ1-6; weak D call: TRBD1 (6 bases). Sample: PBMCs, taken from a glioma patient whose treatment included an IDH1 peptide vaccine. The CDR3: CASTQAGATYNSPLHF. The CDR3 DNA sequence: TGTGCCAGTACCCAGGCGGGGGCGACCTATAATTCACCCCTCCACTTT.